The 29 T cell receptor beta chains reported below all come from one sample, sequenced in a study of CD8 T cells in ankylosing spondylitis. TCRdb called the 5' RACE reads again in MiXCR, with one record for every CDR3 protein. The table has a few hundred thousand distinct CDR3 sequences, roughly 10% seen once; the top ten hold 21%. Sequencing was carried out using blood, either unsorted or a sorted T cell fraction (not recorded which). The receptors derive from a male donor with ankylosing spondylitis or in good health (not recorded which).

Only a few counts were recorded for this clonotype. V is TRBV20-1 and J is TRBJ2-5; either TRBD1 or TRBD2 may supply D (7 bases each). V dropped 5 bases and J dropped 5 bases, with 18 bases sitting between them. Germline V gene data show CDR1 as DFQATT and CDR2 as SNEGSKA (reference sequence). The CDR3 spans 14 residues. CDR3 region: CSAPETGEGETQYF. The CDR3 DNA follows: TGCAGTGCTCCCGAAACAGGGGAGGGGGAGACCCAGTACTTC.

This clonotype was counted many times. The rearrangement joins TRBV24-1 to TRBJ1-4; D call uncertain. The germline V and J ends were trimmed by 6 bases and 11 bases, with 15 bases remaining between them. Germline values: CDR1 KGHDR, CDR2 SFDVKD. The CDR3 consists of 13 residues. For the CDR3, the DNA is TGTGCCACCAGTATAACGGGTAATGGGAAACTGTTTTTT. Translated: CATSITGNGKLFF.

The gene calls are TRBV7-9 and TRBJ1-6; 7 bases align to TRBD1. CDR1 is SEHNR, CDR2 FQNEAQ, per germline (reference sequence). CDR3 length: 16 residues. Trimming at V came to 1 base and at J to 7 bases, leaving 7 bases not matched to a gene. In nucleotides, the CDR3 is TGTGCCAGCAGCTTAGGAACAGGGGTCGAGAATTCACCCCTCCACTTT. Amino acids: CASSLGTGVENSPLHF.

The sample holds a few counts of this clonotype. This chain connects TRBV7-2 to TRBJ1-4, with a possible D match to TRBD1 (6 bases). The CDR3 is made up of 16 amino acids. Germline values: CDR1 SGHTA, CDR2 FQGNSA. V lost 1 base, J lost 5 bases, and 14 bases lay in between. The CDR3 DNA follows: TGTGCCAGCAGCTTAGTCTCGACGGGGGCCAATGAAAAACTGTTTTTT. Translated, it gives CASSLVSTGANEKLFF.

This sequence joins TRBV28 and TRBJ2-5; D could derive from TRBD1 or TRBD2 (6 bases each). This CDR3 has 15 residues. The germline gives CDR1 MDHEN, CDR2 SYDVKM. V lost 8 bases and J lost 4, with 20 bases in between. The CDR3 DNA follows: TGTGCCAGCTGCCTAGGAGGGGAAGGGGGAGAGACCCAGTACTTC. Its protein is CASCLGGEGGETQYF.

Ten or more counts support this clonotype. The CDR3 here is CASSRDAEYEQFF. Written as DNA, the CDR3 is TGTGCCAGCTCCCGGGATGCTGAGTATGAGCAGTTCTTC. V usage is TRBV12-3 or TRBV12-4 and J usage is TRBJ2-1, with D maybe TRBD2 (5 bases). Trimming stripped 8 bases from V and 8 bases from J, with 16 bases between. CDR3 length equals 13 residues.

This clonotype has a count of ten or more. The V and J genes are TRBV7-2 and TRBJ2-3; TRBD2 might be the D (5 bases). The CDR3 contains 16 residues. The germline CDR1 and CDR2 sequences are SGHTA and FQGNSA. The V and J ends lost 5 bases and 5 bases respectively, with 20 bases between them. CDR3 sequence reads: CASSASVGTRGDTQYF. Here the CDR3 DNA reads TGTGCCAGCAGCGCCTCGGTCGGTACCCGGGGAGATACGCAGTATTTT.

The table lists this clonotype with a few counts. This rearrangement joins TRBV5-1 to TRBJ1-1, with TRBD1 as a possible D gene (5 bases). The CDR3 covers 15 residues. CDR1 is SGHRS and CDR2 is YFSETQ in the germline V gene. V shed 4 bases and J shed 5 bases, with 18 bases lying between them. For the CDR3, the DNA is TGCGCCAGCAGCCGGCGGGGGGAAGGGGATACTGAAGCTTTCTTT. Protein: CASSRRGEGDTEAFF.

At least ten counts were recorded for this clonotype. The V gene is TRBV14, the J gene TRBJ2-6; the D is unclear. This CDR3 region has 17 residues. Trimming pared 4 bases from V and 1 base from J, leaving 14 bases between. CDR1 is SGHDN, CDR2 FVKESK, per germline. CDR3 region: CASSPRRYFSGANVLTF. The CDR3, as DNA: TGTGCCAGCAGCCCACGTCGGTATTTTTCTGGGGCCAACGTCCTGACTTTC.

This clonotype was seen many times. The chain recombines TRBV28 with TRBJ2-3, with D perhaps matching TRBD2 (6 bases). CDR3 length: 16 amino acids. Germline CDR1 reads MDHEN; CDR2 reads SYDVKM. Trimming removed 7 bases at V and 1 base at J, with 18 bases between. The CDR3 DNA is TGTGCCAGCAACACCGGAGGGGTAAAGGGCACAGATACGCAGTATTTT. It encodes CASNTGGVKGTDTQYF. Combining the CDR3 with reference TRBV28 and TRBJ2-3 gives the whole variable domain DVKVTQSSRYLVKRTGEKVFLECVQDMDHENMFWYRQDPGLGLRLIYFSYDVKMKEKGDIPEGYSVSREKKERFSLILESASTNQTSMYLCASNTGGVKGTDTQYFGPGTRLTVL.

This clonotype came up many times. The chain uses TRBV5-1 and TRBJ2-3; D is undetermined. In germline, CDR1 is SGHRS, CDR2 YFSETQ. V was clipped by 4 bases and J by 1 base, with 10 bases between them. The CDR3 extends over 14 amino acids. CDR3: CASSPNSGTDTQYF. CDR3 DNA sequence: TGCGCCAGCAGCCCAAACTCGGGCACAGATACGCAGTATTTT.

This clonotype was seen a few times. The J gene is TRBJ1-1, the V gene TRBV3-1, with 12 bases matching TRBD1. Germline lookup yields CDR1 LGHDT and CDR2 YNNKEL (reference sequence). The CDR3 totals 18 residues. The trim removed 4 bases at V and 0 bases at J, leaving 9 bases unmatched. The CDR3 protein is CASSPDGTGGGMNTEAFF. The CDR3 DNA follows: TGTGCCAGCAGCCCTGATGGGACAGGGGGCGGAATGAACACTGAAGCTTTCTTT.

V usage is TRBV11-2 and J usage is TRBJ2-5, with TRBD1 matching over 7 bases. The germline V gene has CDR1 SGHAT and CDR2 FQNNGV. V dropped 5 bases and J dropped 6; count of bases not matched to a gene: 9. This CDR3 has 14 amino acids. CDR3 nucleotides: TGTGCCAGCAGCCCAACTCGACAGGGAAAGACCCAGTACTTC. It is translated as CASSPTRQGKTQYF.

This clonotype was seen only a few times. The CDR3 DNA follows: TGCAGTGCTAGAAAGATCATGAACACTGAAGCTTTCTTT. This codes for CSARKIMNTEAFF. This sequence joins TRBV20-1 and TRBJ1-1, with D hard to call. Germline loops: CDR1 DFQATT, CDR2 SNEGSKA (reference sequence). Trimming took off 2 bases at V and 0 bases at J, with 7 bases between the two ends. The length of the CDR3 is 13 residues.

At least ten counts were recorded for this clonotype. The chain recombines TRBV20-1 with TRBJ1-1; 10 bases match TRBD1. This CDR3 contains 17 residues. The germline gives CDR1 DFQATT, CDR2 SNEGSKA (reference sequence). V lost 2 bases to trimming and J lost 0 bases; unmatched junction nucleotides: 9. In nucleotides, the CDR3 is TGCAGTGCTAGACCGTGGGCGGGACAGGGGATGAACACTGAAGCTTTCTTT. Translation: CSARPWAGQGMNTEAFF.

This clonotype was seen ten or more times. The rearrangement uses TRBV20-1 and TRBJ2-2, with D tentatively TRBD1 or TRBD2 (6 bases each). Trimming removed 3 bases from V and 6 bases from J, with 17 bases in between. The germline V gene has CDR1 DFQATT and CDR2 SNEGSKA (reference sequence). The CDR3 runs to 15 residues. CDR3 amino acids: CSASFHHRDSGELFF. Here the CDR3 DNA reads TGCAGTGCTAGTTTCCACCACAGGGACTCCGGGGAGCTGTTTTTT.

This clonotype was counted ten times or more. V gene TRBV7-6 combines with J gene TRBJ2-7, with 7 bases identical to TRBD1. Germline V gene data show CDR1 as SGHVS and CDR2 as FNYEAQ. The CDR3 is made up of 12 amino acids. Germline trimming cut 8 bases from V and 2 bases from J; bases unmatched to any gene: 3. The DNA of the CDR3 is TGTGCCAGCTCGGACAGGACCTACGAGCAGTACTTC. Translated: CASSDRTYEQYF.

This clonotype was observed a few times. This rearrangement joins TRBV20-1 to TRBJ1-1; maybe TRBD1 (5 bases). CDR1 DFQATT and CDR2 SNEGSKA come from the germline V gene (reference sequence). This CDR3 spans 14 amino acids. V lost 4 bases to trimming and J lost 4 bases, with 16 bases between them. Written as DNA, the CDR3 is TGCAGTGCTATCGGGTCCCAGAGGGGCACTGAAGCTTTCTTT. Translating gives CSAIGSQRGTEAFF.

This clonotype showed up just a few times. The rearrangement links TRBV12-3 or TRBV12-4 to TRBJ2-7; TRBD1 agrees at 8 bases. The length of the CDR3 is 11 residues. With 8 bases clipped from V and 6 bases from J, the junction kept 3 bases outside the gene matches. In DNA, the CDR3 is TGTGCCAGCGGACAGGGCCCCGAGCAGTACTTC. This translates into CASGQGPEQYF.

There are many counts of this clonotype. The chain is built from TRBV24-1 and TRBJ2-3; 7 bases line up with TRBD1. This CDR3 comprises 13 residues. The germline gives CDR1 KGHDR, CDR2 SFDVKD. Trimming removed 8 bases from V and 2 bases from J; junction bases left unmatched: 3. Here the CDR3 reads CATKGQLTDTQYF. The CDR3 DNA reads TGTGCCACCAAGGGACAGCTCACAGATACGCAGTATTTT.

This clonotype was detected ten times or more. The chain combines TRBV24-1 with TRBJ2-6; D gene ambiguous. V was clipped by 3 bases and J by 0 bases, with 5 bases between them. The germline CDR1 and CDR2 sequences are KGHDR and SFDVKD. The CDR3 has 15 amino acids. CDR3 loop: CATSDRYSGANVLTF. DNA of the CDR3: TGTGCCACCAGTGATAGGTACTCTGGGGCCAACGTCCTGACTTTC.

As for this clonotype: A much larger clone is a single base away; this may be a read error. The conserved phenylalanine or tryptophan normally closing the CDR3 is absent here, so this likely arose from a read error. In nucleotides, the CDR3 is TGCAGCGTCGAACAGGGTCACGAGCAGTACTCC. Translating gives CSVEQGHEQYS. V and J are TRBV29-1 and TRBJ2-7; D possibly corresponds to TRBD1 (6 bases). The V end was cut by 6 bases, the J end by 5 bases, with 11 bases between. Germline CDR1 and CDR2: SQVTM and ANQGSEA. The CDR3 extends over 11 amino acids.

J is TRBJ2-5 and V is TRBV11-1, with a tentative D call TRBD1 (6 bases). Trimming left V 5 bases short and J 1 base short, with 11 bases between. CDR3 length: 14 residues. Germline V gene data show CDR1 as SGHAT and CDR2 as FQDESV (reference sequence). The CDR3 spells CASSPRTVQETQYF. In DNA form, the CDR3 reads TGTGCCAGCAGCCCGAGGACAGTCCAAGAGACCCAGTACTTC.

The chain joins TRBV7-9 to TRBJ1-2; TRBD1 matches at 7 bases. V lost 5 bases and J lost 4; bases outside the gene matches: 10. The CDR3 runs to 15 residues. Germline values: CDR1 SEHNR, CDR2 FQNEAQ (reference sequence). The CDR3 sequence: CASSQEVWDSYGYTF. CDR3 DNA: TGTGCCAGCAGCCAAGAGGTATGGGACAGCTATGGCTACACCTTC. The complete variable domain, with remaining parts taken from reference TRBV7-9 and TRBJ1-2, reads DTGVSQNPRHKITKRGQNVTFRCDPISEHNRLYWYRQTLGQGPEFLTYFQNEAQLEKSRLLSDRFSAERPKGSFSTLEIQRTEQGDSAMYLCASSQEVWDSYGYTFGSGTRLTVV.

CDR3 in DNA: TGTGCCAGCATCGACCCGGCGGAAAAACGGGCTTTCTTT. Amino acid sequence: CASIDPAEKRAFF. The chain uses TRBV6-1 and TRBJ1-1, with D hard to call. The V gene's germline CDR1 is MNHNS and CDR2 SASEGT. Between the trimmed V and J ends, which lost 7 bases and 11 bases, there was a span of 20 bases. The CDR3 is 13 amino acids.

This clonotype was found a few times. This chain uses TRBV27 with TRBJ2-7; 8 positions match TRBD1. The CDR3 has 14 residues. J gave up 3 bases and V 6 bases, and 7 bases lay outside the gene matches. CDR1 and CDR2 from the germline V gene are MNHEY and SMNVEV (reference sequence). CDR3 residues: CASRKDRAFYEQYF. The CDR3 bases are TGTGCCAGCAGAAAGGACAGGGCTTTCTACGAGCAGTACTTC.

The chain links TRBV7-9 to TRBJ1-6; D is perhaps TRBD1 (5 bases). V lost 7 bases and J lost 10, with 23 bases in between. The V gene's germline CDR1 is SEHNR and CDR2 FQNEAQ (reference sequence). The CDR3 has 16 amino acids. The CDR3 is CASTRGHGTSKSPLHF. The CDR3 DNA sequence: TGTGCCAGCACCCGAGGACATGGGACCAGTAAATCACCCCTCCACTTT.

The table lists this clonotype with many counts. This rearrangement joins TRBV27 to TRBJ2-2; a possible D gene is TRBD2 (6 bases). Germline CDR1 MNHEY, CDR2 SMNVEV (reference sequence). The CDR3 extends over 16 amino acids. V lost 6 bases and J 4 bases, leaving 18 bases between the germline ends. Here the CDR3 DNA reads TGTGCCAGCAGCCGCCGGGGGAAGGGTGGCACCGGGGAGCTGTTTTTT. This gives the protein CASSRRGKGGTGELFF.

This clonotype was counted once. This clone may be a read error of a much larger clone one base away. The rearrangement links TRBV28 to TRBJ1-5, with TRBD1 identical over 7 bases. Germline assignment: CDR1 MDHEN and CDR2 SYDVKM. The length of the CDR3 is 15 residues. The J segment lost 5 bases and the V segment lost 8 bases, leaving 12 bases of the junction unmatched. CDR3 sequence: CASRATGTVHQPQHF. The CDR3 DNA follows: TGTGCCAGCCGTGCCACGGGGACAGTCCATCAGCCCCAGCATTTT.